The 23 T cell receptor beta chains below come from one sample, sequenced in a study of blood T cell repertoires in COVID-19 (dated by TCRdb to 2019 to 2021). The library was generated by the immunoSEQ multiplex PCR assay. The immuneACCESS repertoire file appears here via TCRdb, limited to in-frame rearrangements. These files lack a portion of the clones; in checked studies, under half of the deficit traces to unresolved V genes, and the cause of the others is not known. The sample table lists about 210,000 clones, approximately 86% of them with a count of one. The ten most abundant clones make up under 0.9% of the sample. The sequencing input was peripheral blood. All receptors come from a man aged 35-49 years with acute or convalescent COVID-19.

CDR3 coding DNA: TGTGCCAGCAGTTTGGGAGGATTGGAGCAGTACTTC. It encodes CASSLGGLEQYF. The V and J genes are TRBV28 and TRBJ2-7; tentatively, D is TRBD2 (6 bases). V was cut by 3 bases and J by 7 bases, with 10 bases left in between. From germline, CDR1 is MDHEN and CDR2 SYDVKM. This CDR3 comprises 12 residues.

The J gene is TRBJ2-7, the V gene TRBV28, with D possibly matching TRBD1 (5 bases). Trimming removed 3 bases at V and 2 bases at J, with 11 bases between. Germline V gene sequence: CDR1 MDHEN, CDR2 SYDVKM. The CDR3 sequence is 14 residues long. CDR3: CASSLGHLPYEQYF. The CDR3, as DNA: TGTGCCAGCAGTTTGGGGCACCTCCCCTACGAGCAGTACTTC.

The rearrangement links TRBV28 to TRBJ2-1; 8 bases are shared with TRBD2. Germline loops: CDR1 MDHEN, CDR2 SYDVKM. Losses at the gene ends were 6 bases for V and 7 bases for J; bases not matched to a gene: 11. The CDR3 loop spans 15 amino acids. The CDR3 DNA reads as TGTGCCAGCAGCATTCAACTAGGACTAGCTAATGAGCAGTTCTTC. Translating gives CASSIQLGLANEQFF.

The chain links TRBV3-1 (or the pseudogene TRBV3-2) to TRBJ2-2, with 8 bases identical to TRBD2. Unmatched junction bases numbered 4, after V lost 0 bases and J lost 1 base. This CDR3 comprises 17 residues. Germline V gene sequence: CDR1 LGHDT, CDR2 YNNKEL (reference sequence). The CDR3 spells CASSQDLLAGNTGELFF. As DNA, the CDR3 is TGTGCCAGCAGCCAAGATCTTCTAGCGGGGAACACCGGGGAGCTGTTTTTT.

The chain combines TRBV6-5 with TRBJ1-4; tentatively, D is TRBD1 (6 bases). The CDR3 is made up of 13 amino acids. V lost 6 bases, J lost 10 bases, and 15 bases lay in between. Germline CDR1 reads MNHEY; CDR2 reads SVGAGI. The CDR3 protein is CASSPQGFGKLFF. CDR3 DNA: TGTGCCAGCAGCCCACAGGGATTCGGAAAACTGTTTTTT.

The CDR3 bases are TGTGCCAGCAGTCTAGACAGGGCGGTTATGAGGGAGCAGTACTTC. Its protein product is CASSLDRAVMREQYF. The chain employs TRBV6-5 and TRBJ2-7, with TRBD1 matching over 7 bases. The germline V gene has CDR1 MNHEY and CDR2 SVGAGI. J lost 7 bases, V lost 5 bases, and 14 bases had no gene match. The CDR3 totals 15 residues.

The chain couples TRBV3-1 (or the pseudogene TRBV3-2) to TRBJ2-3; no reliable D call. V was trimmed by 2 bases and J by 0 bases, leaving 15 bases between them. There are 17 residues in the CDR3. CDR1 is LGHDT, CDR2 YNNKEL, per germline (reference sequence). CDR3 bases: TGTGCCAGCAGCCAACTACAGAGTGGGCTTAGCACAGATACGCAGTATTTT. This codes for CASSQLQSGLSTDTQYF.

V is TRBV19 and J is TRBJ2-1, with TRBD2 matching over 8 bases. The CDR3 is 13 amino acids. Germline V CDR1 and CDR2: LNHDA, SQIVND (reference sequence). With V trimmed by 5 bases and J by 15 bases, 12 bases remained unmatched. The CDR3 DNA reads TGTGCCAGTAGTTCACTAGCGGCAATTGTTCCGTTCTTC. This encodes CASSSLAAIVPFF.

The rearrangement links TRBV6-5 to TRBJ2-1; D remains ambiguous. Germline V gene lookup returns CDR1 MNHEY and CDR2 SVGAGI. V was cut by 3 bases and J by 7 bases, with 7 bases left in between. CDR3 length equals 12 residues. CDR3 residues: CASSYDKNEQFF. The DNA of the CDR3 is TGTGCCAGCAGTTATGACAAGAATGAGCAGTTCTTC.

The genes are TRBV3-1 (or the pseudogene TRBV3-2) and TRBJ1-1; D is possibly TRBD1 (5 bases). V was trimmed by 0 bases and J by 9 bases, leaving 17 bases between them. There are 15 residues in the CDR3. Germline V lookup: CDR1 LGHDT, CDR2 YNNKEL (reference sequence). The DNA of the CDR3 is TGTGCCAGCAGCCAAGATTCCCCAGGGAGGGACCAAGCTTTCTTT. Its protein is CASSQDSPGRDQAFF.

The chain combines TRBV5-6 with TRBJ1-5; a possible D gene is TRBD1 (5 bases). Trimming stripped 2 bases from V and 10 bases from J, with 13 bases between. The CDR3 runs 13 residues. Per germline, CDR1 SGHDT and CDR2 YYEEEE. The CDR3 bases are TGTGCCAGCAGCTTTGAAGGGGTGCATCCCCAGCATTTT. It specifies CASSFEGVHPQHF.

The chain joins TRBV5-4 to TRBJ1-1; 8 bases match TRBD1. V was clipped by 2 bases and J by 7 bases; unmatched bases: 13. Germline V gene sequence: CDR1 SGHNT, CDR2 YYREEE (reference sequence). CDR3 length equals 16 residues. This chain's CDR3 is CASSFNGPGQAVEAFF. CDR3 nucleotide sequence: TGTGCCAGCAGCTTTAATGGACCGGGACAGGCTGTTGAAGCTTTCTTT.

J is TRBJ2-1 and V is TRBV11-2; 7 positions agree with TRBD2. The germline V gene encodes CDR1 SGHAT and CDR2 FQNNGV. The CDR3 is made up of 16 amino acids. The trim removed 2 bases at V and 6 bases at J, leaving 10 bases unmatched. The CDR3 here is CASSLRRGGLTNEQFF. The CDR3 nucleotides read TGTGCCAGCAGCTTACGTCGGGGAGGGCTAACCAATGAGCAGTTCTTC.

Here the CDR3 reads CASSEQAGGTYNEQFF. The CDR3 nucleotides are TGCGCCAGCAGTGAGCAGGCGGGGGGCACCTACAATGAGCAGTTCTTC. V is TRBV10-1 and J is TRBJ2-1; 8 nucleotides line up with TRBD2. CDR3 length equals 16 residues. CDR1 and CDR2 from the germline V gene are WNHNN and SYGVQD (reference sequence). After removal of 2 bases from V and 2 bases from J, the junction contained 5 bases not matched to a gene.

The V gene is TRBV9, the J gene TRBJ2-3, with 7 bases that match TRBD2. In germline, CDR1 is SGDLS, CDR2 YYNGEE. J gave up 0 bases and V 3 bases, and 7 bases lay outside the gene matches. This CDR3 region has 16 residues. The CDR3 bases are TGTGCCAGCAGCGAGAGGCTAGCGGCTAGCACAGATACGCAGTATTTT. Protein sequence: CASSERLAASTDTQYF.

V gene TRBV4-2 combines with J gene TRBJ2-2; 10 positions agree with TRBD2. The germline gives CDR1 LGHNA, CDR2 YNFKEQ. This CDR3 contains 17 residues. Trimming cost V 0 bases and J 6 bases; bases outside gene matches: 7. The CDR3 here is CASSQDITSGIAGELFF. CDR3 sequence (DNA): TGTGCCAGCAGCCAAGATATAACTAGCGGGATCGCCGGGGAGCTGTTTTTT.

This chain joins TRBV27 and TRBJ1-4; D ambiguous. The CDR3 runs 15 residues. From germline, CDR1 is MNHEY and CDR2 SMNVEV (reference sequence). V lost 0 bases, J lost 7 bases, and 12 bases lay in between. CDR3 amino acids: CASSLSEGIGEKLFF. Written as DNA, the CDR3 is TGTGCCAGCAGTTTATCGGAGGGTATCGGTGAAAAACTGTTTTTT. The full variable domain, in which reference TRBV27 and TRBJ1-4 provide the parts outside the CDR3, is EAQVTQNPRYLITVTGKKLTVTCSQNMNHEYMSWYRQDPGLGLRQIYYSMNVEVTDKGDVPEGYKVSRKEKRNFPLILESPSPNQTSLYFCASSLSEGIGEKLFFGSGTQLSVL.

V gene TRBV9 combines with J gene TRBJ2-2; 7 bases are a match to TRBD1. Germline values: CDR1 SGDLS, CDR2 YYNGEE. The CDR3 has 15 amino acids. With V trimmed by 2 bases and J by 4 bases, 5 bases remained unmatched. DNA of the CDR3: TGTGCCAGCAGCGTTAACAGGGGTACCACCGGGGAGCTGTTTTTT. It yields the protein CASSVNRGTTGELFF.

The chain is built from TRBV5-1 and TRBJ2-7; 7 bases align to TRBD1. The CDR3 has 14 residues. CDR1 is SGHRS, CDR2 YFSETQ, per germline. V was pared by 0 bases and J by 2 bases, with 2 bases of the junction left unmatched. DNA for the CDR3: TGCGCCAGCAGCTTGGAAGACAGGGCCTACGAGCAGTACTTC. Protein product: CASSLEDRAYEQYF.

This clone was seen a handful of times. This rearrangement joins TRBV5-1 to TRBJ2-5, with D perhaps matching TRBD2 (6 bases). This CDR3 has 13 residues. Trimming removed 6 bases from V and 2 bases from J, with 11 bases in between. Germline lookup yields CDR1 SGHRS and CDR2 YFSETQ. CDR3 region: CASTPGDQETQYF. CDR3 nucleotide sequence: TGCGCCAGCACCCCGGGGGATCAAGAGACCCAGTACTTC.

V gene TRBV6-6 combines with J gene TRBJ1-5, with TRBD1 matching over 9 bases. The germline CDR1 and CDR2 sequences are MNHNY and SVGAGI (reference sequence). V trimming: 7 bases; J trimming: 6 bases; junction bases outside the gene matches: 10. CDR3 length equals 15 residues. The CDR3 DNA reads TGTGCCAGCACCGACGGACAGGGGATTTTTCAGCCCCAGCATTTT. This sequence encodes CASTDGQGIFQPQHF.

The chain has TRBV29-1 and TRBJ2-7, with a tentative D call TRBD2 (5 bases). The V and J ends lost 5 bases and 3 bases respectively, with 17 bases between them. CDR3 length: 14 residues. Germline CDR1 reads SQVTM; CDR2 reads ANQGSEA. The CDR3 spells CSVISVGGGYEQYF. The DNA of the CDR3 is TGCAGCGTTATTAGCGTAGGAGGAGGCTACGAGCAGTACTTC.

The chain combines TRBV29-1 with TRBJ2-3; 9 positions agree with TRBD2. CDR1 is SQVTM, CDR2 ANQGSEA, per germline. Germline trimming cut 7 bases from V and 6 bases from J; bases unmatched to any gene: 11. The CDR3 has 14 residues. The CDR3 sequence is CSAETSGIEDTQYF. CDR3 in DNA: TGCAGCGCTGAGACTAGCGGCATAGAGGATACGCAGTATTTT.